This T cell receptor (beta chain) was sequenced in a study of blood T cells in healthy people across ages. In germline, CDR1 is MDHEN, CDR2 SYDVKM. The ends were cut back, 3 bases at V and 0 bases at J, with 11 bases in the middle. This CDR3 is 15 amino acids long. Roughly 9.8 milliliters of peripheral blood were drawn from each donor. No fewer than 6 million PBMCs went into each sample. PCR was performed a second time for about 7 to 11 cycles using a sample-barcoded 5' primer and a J-beta primer mix. TCRdb passed the 5' RACE reads through MiXCR, listing each CDR3 protein once. The sample consists of about 780,000 distinct CDR3 sequences, around 50% of them appearing once. This clonotype was observed many times. The antigen is not known. Study findings and constraints: Long-lived donors exceeded aged donors in naive CD4+ cells and diversity.

Sample: blood. The clonotype comes from an older man in good health. This rearrangement joins TRBV28 to TRBJ2-5; D is unresolved. As DNA, the CDR3 is TGTGCCAGCAGTTTCGACGCCCAGTACCAAGAGACCCAGTACTTC. It translates to CASSFDAQYQETQYF.